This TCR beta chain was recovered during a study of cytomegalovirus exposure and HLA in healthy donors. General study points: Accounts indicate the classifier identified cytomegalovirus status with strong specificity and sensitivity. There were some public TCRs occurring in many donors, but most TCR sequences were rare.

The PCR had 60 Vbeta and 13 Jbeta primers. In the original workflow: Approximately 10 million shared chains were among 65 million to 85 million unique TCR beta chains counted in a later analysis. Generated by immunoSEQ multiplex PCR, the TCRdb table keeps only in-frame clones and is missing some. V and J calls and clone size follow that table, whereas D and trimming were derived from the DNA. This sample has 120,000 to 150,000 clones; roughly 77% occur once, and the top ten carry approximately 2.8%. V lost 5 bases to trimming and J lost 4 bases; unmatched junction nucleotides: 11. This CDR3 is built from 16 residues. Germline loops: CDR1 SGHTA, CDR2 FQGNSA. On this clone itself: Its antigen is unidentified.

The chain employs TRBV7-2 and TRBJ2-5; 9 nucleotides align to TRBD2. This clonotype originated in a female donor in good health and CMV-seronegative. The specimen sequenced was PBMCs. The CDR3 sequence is CASSRSWRGGRETQYF. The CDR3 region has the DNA TGTGCCAGCAGCCGCTCGTGGCGGGGGGGTAGAGAGACCCAGTACTTC. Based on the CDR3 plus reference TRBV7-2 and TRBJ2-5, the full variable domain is GAGVSQSPSNKVTEKGKDVELRCDPISGHTALYWYRQSLGQGLEFLIYFQGNSAPDKSGLPSDRFSAERTGGSVSTLTIQRTQQEDSAVYLCASSRSWRGGRETQYFGPGTRLLVL.